Here is one T cell receptor beta chain with its context. Trimming stripped 6 bases from V and 6 bases from J, with 10 bases between. The CDR3 spans 12 residues. The V gene's germline CDR1 is ENHRY and CDR2 SYGVKD. Profiling relied on immunoSEQ multiplex PCR, and the TCRdb table lists in-frame clones only, not all of them. Found here are about 100,000 clones, roughly 90% of them singletons; the top ten hold around 0.16%. The source of the sample is a study of OX40 agonist ivuxolimab in advanced cancers. Study summary: Treatment of patients was with ivuxolimab, an agonistic anti-OX40 (CD134) antibody.

The starting material was CD4+ or CD8+ T cells sorted from blood, obtained in a trial of the OX40 agonist ivuxolimab. V and J are TRBV10-3 and TRBJ2-3; D gene uncertain. This clonotype was sampled from an adult with an advanced solid tumor such as melanoma, head and neck, liver or kidney cancer. In nucleotides, the CDR3 is TGTGCCATCAGAGCCAATCCGGATACGCAGTATTTT. It translates to CAIRANPDTQYF.